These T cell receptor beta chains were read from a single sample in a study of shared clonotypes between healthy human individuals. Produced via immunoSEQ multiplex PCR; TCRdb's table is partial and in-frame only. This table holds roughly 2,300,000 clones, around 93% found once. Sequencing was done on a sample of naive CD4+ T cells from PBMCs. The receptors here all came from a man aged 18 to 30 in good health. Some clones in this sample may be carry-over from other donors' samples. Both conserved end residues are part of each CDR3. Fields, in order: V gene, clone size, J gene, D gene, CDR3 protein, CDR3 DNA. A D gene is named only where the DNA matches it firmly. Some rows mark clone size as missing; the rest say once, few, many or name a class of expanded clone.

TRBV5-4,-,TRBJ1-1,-,CASSQSTGNTEAFF,TGTGCCAGCAGCCAATCGACAGGGAACACTGAAGCTTTCTTT
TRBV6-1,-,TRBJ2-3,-,CASSVIHGSGTQYF,TGTGCCAGCAGTGTTATCCACGGGAGCGGTACGCAGTATTTT
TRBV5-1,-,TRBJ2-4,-,CASSLGQGTKNIQYF,TGCGCCAGCAGCTTGGGGCAGGGAACCAAAAACATTCAGTACTTC
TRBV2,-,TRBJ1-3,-,CASSSGRGSLSGNTIYF,TGTGCCAGCAGTTCGGGGAGGGGATCCCTCTCTGGAAACACCATATATTTT
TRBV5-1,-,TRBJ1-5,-,CASKVGPNSNQPQHF,TGCGCCAGCAAGGTGGGGCCAAATAGCAATCAGCCCCAGCATTTT
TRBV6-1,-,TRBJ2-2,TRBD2,CASSESPAGASVVIGELFF,TGTGCCAGCAGTGAATCCCCCGCGGGAGCGTCGGTTGTAATAGGGGAGCTGTTTTTT
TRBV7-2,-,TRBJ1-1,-,CASSLELGRGRNTEAFF,TGTGCCAGCAGCTTAGAACTGGGGCGGGGTAGGAACACTGAAGCTTTCTTT
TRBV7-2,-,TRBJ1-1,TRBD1,CASSFDRGLTEAFF,TGTGCCAGCAGCTTTGACAGGGGGCTCACTGAAGCTTTCTTT
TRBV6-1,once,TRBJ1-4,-,CASRGGLRNEKLFF,TGTGCCAGTAGGGGTGGACTGCGGAATGAAAAACTGTTTTTT
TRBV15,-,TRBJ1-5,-,CATSNDNSNQPQHF,TGTGCCACCAGCAACGATAATAGCAATCAGCCCCAGCATTTT
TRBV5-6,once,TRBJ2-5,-,CASSLREVETQYF,TGTGCCAGCAGCTTGAGGGAGGTAGAGACCCAGTACTTC
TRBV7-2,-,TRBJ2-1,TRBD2,CASSSQREAWNEQFF,TGTGCCAGCAGCTCACAGCGGGAGGCTTGGAATGAGCAGTTCTTC
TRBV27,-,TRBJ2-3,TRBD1,CASSFNKGGRYTDTQYF,TGTGCCAGCAGTTTCAACAAAGGGGGCCGATACACAGATACGCAGTATTTT
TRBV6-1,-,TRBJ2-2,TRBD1,CASRRDRGLTGELFF,TGTGCCAGCAGAAGGGACAGGGGGCTTACCGGGGAGCTGTTTTTT
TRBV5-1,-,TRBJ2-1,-,CASSSGISDDEQFF,TGCGCCAGCAGCTCCGGGATCTCGGATGATGAGCAGTTCTTC
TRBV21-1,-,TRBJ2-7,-,CASDLAEEISYEQYF,TGTGCCAGCGATCTCGCGGAAGAAATCTCCTACGAGCAGTACTTC
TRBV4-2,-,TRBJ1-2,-,CASSQDVEGYTF,TGTGCCAGCAGCCAAGATGTGGAGGGCTACACCTTC
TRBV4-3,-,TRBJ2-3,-,CASSHGRADTQYF,TGCGCCAGCAGCCACGGACGGGCAGATACGCAGTATTTT
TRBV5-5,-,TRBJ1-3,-,CASSLSPINTIYF,TGTGCCAGCAGCTTGTCCCCCATAAACACCATATATTTT
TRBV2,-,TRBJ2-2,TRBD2,CASSGLIGRVAGELFF,TGTGCCAGCAGTGGGCTTATAGGGAGGGTCGCCGGGGAGCTGTTTTTT
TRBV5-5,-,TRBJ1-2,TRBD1,CASSWDREYGYTF,TGTGCCAGCAGCTGGGACAGGGAGTATGGCTACACCTTC
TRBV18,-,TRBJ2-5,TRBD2,CATAGLAGETQYF,TGTGCCACCGCGGGACTAGCGGGAGAGACCCAGTACTTC
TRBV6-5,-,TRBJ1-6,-,CASSWDTNSPLHF,TGTGCCAGCAGTTGGGACACAAATTCACCCCTCCACTTT
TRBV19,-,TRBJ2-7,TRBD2,CATRTGTSLYEQYF,TGTGCCACCAGGACCGGGACTAGTCTCTACGAGCAGTACTTC
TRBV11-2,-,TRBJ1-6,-,CASSLEIRQEFNSPLHF,TGTGCCAGCAGCTTGGAAATACGACAAGAGTTTAATTCACCCCTCCACTTT
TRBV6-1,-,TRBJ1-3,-,CASSGHGSGNTIYF,TGTGCCAGCAGTGGTCACGGCTCTGGAAACACCATATATTTT
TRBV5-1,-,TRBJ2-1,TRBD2,CASSLPSTSGRSDEQFF,TGCGCCAGCAGCTTACCTTCGACTAGCGGGAGGTCCGATGAGCAGTTCTTC
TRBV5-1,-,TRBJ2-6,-,CASSGRTGYSGANVLTF,TGCGCCAGCAGCGGGAGGACAGGATACTCTGGGGCCAACGTCCTGACTTTC
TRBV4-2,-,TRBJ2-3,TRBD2,CASSQGLAGGTDTQYF,TGTGCCAGCAGCCAAGGACTAGCGGGGGGCACAGATACGCAGTATTTT